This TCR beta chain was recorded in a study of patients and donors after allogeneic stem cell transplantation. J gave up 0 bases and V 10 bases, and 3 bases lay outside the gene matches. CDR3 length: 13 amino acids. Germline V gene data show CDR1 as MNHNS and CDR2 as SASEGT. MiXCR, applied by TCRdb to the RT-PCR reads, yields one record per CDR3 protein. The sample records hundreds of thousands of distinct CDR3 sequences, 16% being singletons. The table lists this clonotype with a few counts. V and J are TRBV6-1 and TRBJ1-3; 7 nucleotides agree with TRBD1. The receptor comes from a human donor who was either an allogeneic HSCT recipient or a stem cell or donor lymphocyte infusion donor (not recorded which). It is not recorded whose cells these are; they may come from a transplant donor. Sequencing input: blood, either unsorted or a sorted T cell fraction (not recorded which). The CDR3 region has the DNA TGTGCCACCGGGACAGCCTCTGGAAACACCATATATTTT. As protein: CATGTASGNTIYF.